The entry below gives a single T cell receptor (beta chain) sequence along with its context. Its binding antigen is unknown. Per-base qualities were not stored, and no clone one base away is much larger. The trial excluded patients who had a history of autoimmune disease or were on systemic immunosuppression. In every dose cohort, peripheral blood was drawn for TCR sequencing at baseline, cycle 4 day 1, and cycle 7 day 1. Samples were obtained from an open-label, multicenter, first-in-human phase I dose-escalation trial of ivuxolimab. Adults with locally advanced or metastatic melanoma, renal cell carcinoma, hepatocellular carcinoma or head and neck squamous cell carcinoma were enrolled in the trial. Before TCR sequencing, CD4+ T cells and CD8+ T cells were sorted from peripheral blood as separate populations. The data stem from a study of OX40 agonist ivuxolimab in advanced cancers. Turning to the overall study: Ivuxolimab was an agonistic, fully human IgG2 monoclonal antibody directed against OX40 (CD134), a costimulatory receptor. Intravenous ivuxolimab was administered to patients every 2 weeks at six dose levels: 0.01, 0.1, 0.3, 1.5, 3 and 10 mg/kg. Of the roughly 53 patients in dose escalation, some 19 had hepatocellular carcinoma, around 15 had melanoma, 9 had renal cell carcinoma and 9 had head and neck cancer. The dose-escalation cohort was roughly 83% male with a mean age of about 54 years, ranging from roughly 20 to 80. Prior anti-PD-1, anti-PD-L1 or anti-CTLA-4 therapy was permitted, and about two fifths of dose-escalation patients had received checkpoint inhibitors. Partial responses were achieved by three dose-escalation patients, of whom one had hepatocellular carcinoma and two had cutaneous melanoma. Peripheral TCRbeta sequencing was intended to test whether TCR sequence diversity was altered and clonal T-cell expansion was caused by ivuxolimab. The paper describes the monotherapy dose-escalation part (N = 52 patients) of the phase I trial of ivuxolimab.

To sequence the TCRbeta CDR3 region, genomic DNA was isolated from the sorted cells. The immunoSEQ Assay was used to sequence the TCRbeta CDR3 regions. As stored in TCRdb, this immuneACCESS dataset retains in-frame rearrangements with V and J assigned. A fraction of the clones does not appear; measured against another copy, unresolved V genes explain less than half of the discrepancy, and the remainder lacks a known reason. The sample has approximately 22,000 clones on record, approximately 80% of them singletons. The ten largest clonotypes hold about a third of the sample. CDR1 and CDR2, per the germline V gene (reference sequence), are LNHNV and YYDKDF. The CDR3 runs 15 amino acids, cysteine and phenylalanine included. The kept DNA is CDR3 alone, 45 bases in frame from the first base. Cut back by 0 bases and 5 bases, the V and J ends lie 12 bases apart. Broader findings and caveats from the paper: At doses from 0.1 to 3.0 mg/kg, clonal expansion was seen in both CD4+ and CD8+ blood T cells between baseline and week 6. The antigen specificity of the clonally expanded peripheral T cells was not determined. Low levels of normalized T-cell clonal expansion were also seen in some nonresponding patients. In the 0.1-3.0 mg/kg groups, partial responders had among the lowest normalized peripheral clonal expansion, particularly in CD8+ T cells. After ivuxolimab, expanded clones were on average more numerous among CD8+ T cells than among CD4+ T cells.

This chain is built from TRBV15 and TRBJ2-3; the D gene assignment is ambiguous. This clonotype was obtained from an adult with an advanced solid tumor such as melanoma, head and neck, liver or kidney cancer. The source was CD4+ or CD8+ T cells sorted from blood, collected in a trial of the OX40 agonist ivuxolimab. The CDR3 protein sequence reads: CATSREEMGQDTQYF. The DNA sequence reads TGTGCCACCAGCAGAGAGGAAATGGGCCAAGATACGCAGTATTTT. The variable domain in full, with residues beyond the CDR3 obtained from the reference TRBV15 and TRBJ2-3 genes, is DAMVIQNPRYQVTQFGKPVTLSCSQTLNHNVMYWYQQKSSQAPKLLFHYYDKDFNNEADTPDNFQSRRPNTSFCFLDIRSPGLGDTAMYLCATSREEMGQDTQYFGPGTRLTVL.